A selection of T cell receptor beta chains follows, all from one sample in a study of shared clonotypes between healthy human individuals. Libraries were prepared by immunoSEQ multiplex PCR; TCRdb keeps only in-frame clonotypes and omits some of them. This sample carries about 590,000 clones, nearly 97% of them seen once, and the ten largest clones take 0.11%. Input material: naive CD8+ T cells sorted from blood. These receptors were taken from a woman aged 25 to 39 in good health. Both conserved end residues are part of each CDR3. The D gene is left open where the match is weak. The size entry is marked missing in some rows and otherwise reads once, few, many or a size class.

clone_size j_call v_call d_call cdr3_aa cdr3_nt
once TRBJ2-1 TRBV7-8 - CASSPAGSSYNEQFF TGTGCCAGCAGCCCCGCGGGGAGCTCCTACAATGAGCAGTTCTTC
- TRBJ2-7 TRBV7-9 - CASTEILRLEQYF TGTGCCAGCACCGAAATCTTGCGGCTCGAGCAGTACTTC
- TRBJ2-5 TRBV5-4 - CAGGDRGEPQYF TGTGCCGGCGGGGATAGGGGAGAACCCCAGTACTTC
- TRBJ1-1 TRBV27 - CASRQGNTEAFF TGTGCCAGCAGGCAGGGGAACACTGAAGCTTTCTTT
- TRBJ2-1 TRBV7-3 - CASSSTGSSYNEQFF TGTGCCAGCAGCTCCACAGGGAGCTCCTACAATGAGCAGTTCTTC
once TRBJ2-7 TRBV27 - CASSPPDDTEQSYEQYF TGTGCCAGCAGTCCACCAGACGACACGGAGCAGTCCTACGAGCAGTACTTC
- TRBJ1-2 TRBV4-1 - CASSRGIGYTF TGCGCCAGCAGTCGAGGGATTGGCTACACCTTC
- TRBJ2-1 TRBV11-2 - CASSLREGFYNEQFF TGTGCCAGCAGCTTACGCGAGGGATTCTACAATGAGCAGTTCTTC
once TRBJ2-5 TRBV7-8 - CASSPEGRETQYF TGTGCCAGCAGCCCGGAGGGCCGGGAGACCCAGTACTTC
- TRBJ2-1 TRBV28 - CASSTRQPEFHNEQFF TGTGCCAGCAGCACCCGCCAGCCCGAGTTCCACAATGAGCAGTTCTTC
- TRBJ1-4 TRBV16 - CASSQWRATNEKLFF TGTGCCAGCAGCCAATGGCGCGCAACTAATGAAAAACTGTTTTTT
- TRBJ2-5 TRBV5-6 TRBD1 CASSLQGAQETQYF TGTGCCAGCAGCCTACAGGGGGCGCAAGAGACCCAGTACTTC
- TRBJ1-3 TRBV2 - CASGEKWGGAGNTIYF TGTGCCAGCGGAGAAAAATGGGGAGGAGCTGGAAACACCATATATTTT
- TRBJ1-2 TRBV19 - CASSITGSYGYTF TGTGCCAGTAGTATTACAGGGTCTTATGGCTACACCTTC
- TRBJ1-4 TRBV27 - CASSRTIDPASEKLFF TGTGCCAGCAGCCGAACGATCGACCCAGCGAGTGAAAAACTGTTTTTT
- TRBJ2-7 TRBV7-6 - CASSKRPGKYEQYF TGTGCCAGCAGCAAAAGGCCCGGAAAATACGAGCAGTACTTC
- TRBJ1-1 TRBV6-5 - CASRRPGQPEAFF TGTGCCAGCAGGCGTCCCGGACAACCGGAAGCTTTCTTT
- TRBJ2-7 TRBV10-2 TRBD2 CASRPSPSGRIDEQYF TGCGCCAGCAGGCCCTCCCCTAGCGGGAGGATTGACGAGCAGTACTTC
once TRBJ2-7 TRBV5-1 - CASSLEYGVDDYEQYF TGCGCCAGCAGCTTGGAATATGGGGTCGACGATTACGAGCAGTACTTC
- TRBJ1-5 TRBV29-1 TRBD1 CSAGTGESNQPQHF TGCAGCGCCGGGACAGGGGAAAGCAATCAGCCCCAGCATTTT
- TRBJ2-2 TRBV5-6 TRBD1 CASSCTGGDNTGELFF TGTGCCAGCAGCTGTACAGGGGGCGATAACACCGGGGAGCTGTTTTTT
- TRBJ2-7 TRBV5-5 - CASSSWTQDGNYEQYF TGTGCCAGCAGCTCATGGACCCAGGATGGGAACTACGAGCAGTACTTC
- TRBJ2-1 TRBV28 - CASSLPFDYYNEQFF TGTGCCAGCAGTTTACCCTTCGACTACTACAATGAGCAGTTCTTC
once TRBJ1-2 TRBV10-2 TRBD1 CASRDRGLDGYTF TGCGCCAGCCGGGACAGGGGGCTTGATGGCTACACCTTC
- TRBJ2-7 TRBV7-9 - CASSSNYEQYF TGTGCCAGCAGCTCGAATTACGAGCAGTACTTC
- TRBJ2-7 TRBV7-9 - CASRSSGIEQYF TGTGCCAGCAGAAGTTCAGGGATCGAGCAGTACTTC
- TRBJ1-1 TRBV2 - CASSERPEAFF TGTGCCAGCAGTGAGCGCCCTGAAGCCTTCTTT
once TRBJ2-7 TRBV7-9 TRBD2 CASSLGGGTSREQYF TGTGCCAGCAGCTTAGGAGGGGGGACTAGCAGGGAGCAGTACTTC
- TRBJ1-5 TRBV5-6 - CASSLHGTTSGQPQHF TGTGCCAGCAGCTTACACGGGACGACTTCGGGACAGCCCCAGCATTTT
- TRBJ1-3 TRBV9 - CASSVAGPSGNTIYF TGTGCCAGCAGCGTAGCAGGGCCTTCTGGAAACACCATATATTTT
- TRBJ1-5 TRBV27 - CASSMRGPNQPQHF TGTGCCAGCAGCATGCGGGGGCCTAATCAGCCCCAGCATTTT
- TRBJ2-1 TRBV29-1 - CSVEEQSSYNEQFF TGCAGCGTTGAAGAACAGAGCTCCTACAATGAGCAGTTCTTC
- TRBJ1-5 TRBV4-1 - CASSQGLGQPNQPQHF TGCGCCAGCAGCCAAGGGCTAGGACAGCCGAATCAGCCCCAGCATTTT
- TRBJ1-5 TRBV19 - CASSLVLSNQPQHF TGTGCCAGTAGCCTCGTCCTAAGCAATCAGCCCCAGCATTTT
- TRBJ2-4 TRBV18 TRBD2 CASSPGVAGGPNIQYF TGTGCCAGCTCACCGGGAGTAGCGGGAGGGCCCAACATTCAGTACTTC
- TRBJ2-2 TRBV5-6 - CASSLARQDLTGELFF TGTGCCAGCAGCTTGGCCCGACAGGATCTAACCGGGGAGCTGTTTTTT
- TRBJ1-1 TRBV5-1 - CASSQRLGQLFTEAFF TGCGCCAGCAGTCAGAGGCTCGGCCAGCTGTTCACTGAAGCTTTCTTT
once TRBJ2-3 TRBV11-2 - CASSLSQGPNTDTQYF TGTGCCAGCAGCTTAAGCCAGGGCCCCAACACAGATACGCAGTATTTT